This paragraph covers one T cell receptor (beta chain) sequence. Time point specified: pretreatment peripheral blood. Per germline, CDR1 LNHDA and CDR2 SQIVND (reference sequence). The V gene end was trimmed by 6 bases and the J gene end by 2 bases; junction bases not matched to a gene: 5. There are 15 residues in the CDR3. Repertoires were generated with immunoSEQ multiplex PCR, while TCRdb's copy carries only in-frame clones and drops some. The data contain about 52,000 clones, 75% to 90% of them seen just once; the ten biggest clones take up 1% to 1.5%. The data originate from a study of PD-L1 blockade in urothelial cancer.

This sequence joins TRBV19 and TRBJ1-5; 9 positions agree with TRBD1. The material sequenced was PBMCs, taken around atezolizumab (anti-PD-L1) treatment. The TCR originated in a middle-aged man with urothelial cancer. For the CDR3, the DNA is TGTGCCAGTAGCCGGGACAGGGTAGGCAATCAGCCCCAGCATTTT. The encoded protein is CASSRDRVGNQPQHF.